This T cell receptor (beta chain) emerged from a study of T cell responses to AZD1222 COVID-19 vaccine (dated by TCRdb to the early 2020s). Regarding the complete study: AZD1222 recipients whose second dose came at about 4 weeks and those whose second dose came at about 12 weeks were combined into one group, since spike-specific TCR depth and breadth did not differ between the two schedules. TCR sequencing covered more than 230 trial participants: 207 given two doses of AZD1222 and approximately 26 given two doses of MenACWY control vaccine. Trial participants were enrolled by age into subgroups of 18-55, 56-69 and 70-plus years, and around 150, 28 and 57 TCR-sequenced participants, respectively, were included in these subgroups.

The time point label on this specimen signifies: baseline before first vaccination. The vaccinee samples were drawn from two UK trials, COV001 and COV002, one of which was a single-blind randomized controlled phase 2/3 trial testing AZD1222 (ChAdOx1 nCoV-19) in healthy adults. For TCRbeta chain sequencing, PBMC samples were collected from trial participants at day 0 and at day 28 after the second dose. CDR1 and CDR2, per the germline V gene (reference sequence), are LNHNV and YYDKDF. A distance of 8 bases separates the germline ends of V and J, which lose 4 bases and 2 bases respectively. The CDR3 holds 13 amino acids from the cysteine to the phenylalanine. This entry keeps only the CDR3 DNA: 39 bases, framed from base 1. A remark on this clone: No antigen is known for it. Per-base quality was not reported, and no clone a single base away is much larger than it.

On the study overall, not on this receptor specifically: Conclusions about previously exposed vaccinees are limited, since just 5 or 6 AZD1222 recipients were seropositive for SARS-CoV-2 at baseline. The whole spike protein was spanned by vaccine-associated CD4 TCRs, and dominant responses were seen in regions 160-218 and 743-854. After two AZD1222 doses, both the breadth and the depth of spike-specific TCRs were significantly higher than at day 0 and than in MenACWY recipients. Reportedly, close to half of the unique spike-specific TCRs recognized epitopes lying outside the regions that are mutated in the B.1.351 and B.1.1.7 variants. The 56-69-year group was small, and its depth increase did not reach significance, likely because of low power. Participants were mostly white British, with more females than males. The authors suggested clonal diversity may have been underestimated. No day 14 peak-response samples were available, so repertoires were characterized only after the peak T cell response.

The CDR3 regions of human TCRbeta chains were analyzed by immunosequencing. Regarding the original processing steps: TCRs in the repertoires were compared against a reference library of SARS-CoV-2-specific TCRs that had been generated with the MIRA antigen-specificity platform. Breadth meant the fraction of unique TCRs that were SARS-CoV-2-associated, whereas depth meant the fraction of total T cells that were SARS-CoV-2-associated. Using the MIRA data, every spike-specific TCR was mapped to the spike region that the TCR reacted to and assigned to either a CD4 or a CD8 class. Log10-transformed breadth and depth values were compared by one-way ANOVA with Sidak's multiple comparisons tests. TCRdb's version of the immuneACCESS table is confined to in-frame rearrangements and falls short of the full clone set. An unresolved V gene accounts for under half of the shortfall where checked; the remainder is of unknown origin. D and trimming come from the DNA, and the V and J calls and clone size come from that table. Here the sample has tens of thousands of clones; about 83% occur a single time. About 50% of the sample lies in the top ten.

The input for sequencing was peripheral blood, taken on day 0 of AZD1222 vaccination. The rearranged chain carries TRBV15 and TRBJ1-2; the D gene cannot be resolved reliably. The sequence was obtained from an adult in good health. The CDR3 reads as follows: CATSKDKNYGYTF. Read as DNA, the sequence is TGTGCCACCAGCAAAGACAAAAACTATGGCTACACCTTC.